The clone carrying this T cell receptor beta chain is a singleton in its sample. Antigen unknown. V was pared by 2 bases and J by 3 bases, with 10 bases between. The CDR3 spans 14 residues. Per the germline V gene, CDR1 is MDHEN and CDR2 is SYDVKM. The sample belongs to a study of PD-1 blockade in classical Hodgkin lymphoma. Study conclusions and caveats: Relapsed/refractory patients reportedly had lower baseline diversity than newly diagnosed patients.

Brentuximab vedotin exposure varied, and every patient relapsed after autologous stem cell transplantation. Some clones are missing from TCRdb's copy, which holds only in-frame ones; the method was immunoSEQ multiplex PCR. This sample has about 42,000 clones, with approximately 64% found just once. The clonotype comes from a human donor with classical Hodgkin lymphoma. This chain connects TRBV28 to TRBJ1-1; D may be TRBD1 (5 bases). Sample: peripheral blood mononuclear cells (PBMCs), taken at baseline. The CDR3 DNA reads TGTGCCAGCAGTTTAACCGGGACGGACACTGAAGCTTTCTTT. Translated: CASSLTGTDTEAFF.